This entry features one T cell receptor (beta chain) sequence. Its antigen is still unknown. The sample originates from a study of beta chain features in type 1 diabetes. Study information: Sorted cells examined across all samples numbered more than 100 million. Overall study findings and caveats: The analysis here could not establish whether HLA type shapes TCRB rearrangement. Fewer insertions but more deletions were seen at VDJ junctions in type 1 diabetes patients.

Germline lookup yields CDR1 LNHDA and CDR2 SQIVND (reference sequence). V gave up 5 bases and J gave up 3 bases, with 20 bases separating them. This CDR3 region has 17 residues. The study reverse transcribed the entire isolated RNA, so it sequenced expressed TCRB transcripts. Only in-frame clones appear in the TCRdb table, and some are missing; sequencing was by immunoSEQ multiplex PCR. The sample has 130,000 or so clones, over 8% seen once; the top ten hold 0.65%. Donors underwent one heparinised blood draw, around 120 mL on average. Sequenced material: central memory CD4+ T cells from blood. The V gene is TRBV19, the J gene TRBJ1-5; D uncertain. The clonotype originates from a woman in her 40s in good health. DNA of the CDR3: TGTGCCAGTAGTCCCCTGGCAGTTCTCACCCCCAATCAGCCCCAGCATTTT. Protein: CASSPLAVLTPNQPQHF.